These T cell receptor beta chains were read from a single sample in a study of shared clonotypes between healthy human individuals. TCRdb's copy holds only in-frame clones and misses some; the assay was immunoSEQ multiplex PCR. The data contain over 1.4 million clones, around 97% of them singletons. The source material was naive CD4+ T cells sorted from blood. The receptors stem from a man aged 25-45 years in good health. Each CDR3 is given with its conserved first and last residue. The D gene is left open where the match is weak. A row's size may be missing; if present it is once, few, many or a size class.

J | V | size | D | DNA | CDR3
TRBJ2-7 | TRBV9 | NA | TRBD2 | TGTGCCAGCAGCGTAGGTCCTAGCGGGCCCTCCTACGAGCAGTACTTC | CASSVGPSGPSYEQYF
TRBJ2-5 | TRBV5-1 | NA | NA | TGCGCCAGCAGCTTGGCCGGGCAGGGGGAGACCCAGTACTTC | CASSLAGQGETQYF
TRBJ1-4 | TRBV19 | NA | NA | TGTGCCAGTAGTATATTGGGGGCCGGGGATGAAAAACTGTTTTTT | CASSILGAGDEKLFF
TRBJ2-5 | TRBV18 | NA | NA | TGTGCCAGCTCACCACCTATCACAGGGGAGACCCAGTACTTC | CASSPPITGETQYF
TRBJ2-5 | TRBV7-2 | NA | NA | TGTGCCAGCAGCTTAACAGAGACCCAGTACTTC | CASSLTETQYF
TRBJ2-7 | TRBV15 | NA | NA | TGTGTCGAACACAGTTTTCACATCTACGAGCAGTACTTC | CVEHSFHIYEQYF
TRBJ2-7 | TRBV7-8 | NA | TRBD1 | TGTGCCAGCAGCCCCGGGACAGCCACCTACGAGCAGTACTTC | CASSPGTATYEQYF
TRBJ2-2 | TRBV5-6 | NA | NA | TGTGCCAGCAGCTACCTGACTGGGGGCGGGGAGCTGTTTTTT | CASSYLTGGGELFF
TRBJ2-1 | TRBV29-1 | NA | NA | TGCAGCGTTGGACTAGATACCTACAATGAGCAGTTCTTC | CSVGLDTYNEQFF
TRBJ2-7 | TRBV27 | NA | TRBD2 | TGTGCCAGCAGCGACACCTACGGACTAGCGGGAGGGGTTCCTTACGAGCAGTACTTC | CASSDTYGLAGGVPYEQYF
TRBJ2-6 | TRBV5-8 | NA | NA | TGTGCCAGCAGCTCCTGGCCGGATGGCTCTGGGGCCAACGTCCTGACTTTC | CASSSWPDGSGANVLTF
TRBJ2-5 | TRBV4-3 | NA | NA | TGCGCCAGCAGCCTAGGCAACCAAGAGACCCAGTACTTC | CASSLGNQETQYF
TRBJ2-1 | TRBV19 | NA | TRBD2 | TGTGCCAGCTCTTCGCGGACCTTAGCGGGAGACACCTACAATGAGCAGTTCTTC | CASSSRTLAGDTYNEQFF
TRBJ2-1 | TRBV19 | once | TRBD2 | TGTGCCAGTAGTATAGCGAGCGGGAGATACAATGAGCAGTTCTTC | CASSIASGRYNEQFF
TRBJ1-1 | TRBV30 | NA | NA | TGTGCCTGGAGTGTCCCCAGGGCGGAAAGGACTGAAGCTTTCTTT | CAWSVPRAERTEAFF
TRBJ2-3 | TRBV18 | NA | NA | TGTGCCAGCTCACCCGTCGCAGGGAGCACAGATACGCAGTATTTT | CASSPVAGSTDTQYF
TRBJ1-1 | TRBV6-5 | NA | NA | TGTGCCAGCAGTTACTCGTTGGGGCTGGCGGGCACTGAAGCTTTCTTT | CASSYSLGLAGTEAFF
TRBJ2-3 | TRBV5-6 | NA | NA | TGTGCCAGCAGCTACGGGGGAGATACGCAGTATTTT | CASSYGGDTQYF
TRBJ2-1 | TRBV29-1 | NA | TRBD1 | TGCAGCGGGAAGACAGGGGGCTATGAGCAGTTCTTC | CSGKTGGYEQFF
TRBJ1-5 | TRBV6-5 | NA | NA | TGTGCCAGCAGCGGGGCGGTGGGCAATCAGCCCCAGCATTTT | CASSGAVGNQPQHF
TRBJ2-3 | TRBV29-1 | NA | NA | TGCAGCGTTGAAGACGAGGCCAGCACAGATACGCAGTATTTT | CSVEDEASTDTQYF
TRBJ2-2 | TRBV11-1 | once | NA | TGTGCCAGCAGCTTACTGGGCACCGGGGAGCTGTTTTTT | CASSLLGTGELFF
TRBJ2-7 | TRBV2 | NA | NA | TGTGCCAGCAGAGTCCAGGGCGTGGGGGGCGAGCAGTACTTC | CASRVQGVGGEQYF
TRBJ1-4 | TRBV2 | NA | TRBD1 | TGTGCCAGCAGCCAGGGGGCAGGAGAAAAACTGTTTTTT | CASSQGAGEKLFF
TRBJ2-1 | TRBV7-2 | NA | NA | TGTGCCAGCAGCTTACCGGCGGCTAACCACAACAATGAGCAGTTCTTC | CASSLPAANHNNEQFF
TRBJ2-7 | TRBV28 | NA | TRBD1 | TGTGCCAGCAGTCCCAGACAGGGGTCAGGGTTCCGCGAGCAGTACTTC | CASSPRQGSGFREQYF
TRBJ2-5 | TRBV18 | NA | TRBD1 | TGTGCCAGCTCACCACCAGACAGGGGATCTCAAGAGACCCAGTACTTC | CASSPPDRGSQETQYF
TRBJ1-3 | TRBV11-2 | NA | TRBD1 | TGTGCCAGCAGCCCGGGACAGCGAAACACCATATATTTT | CASSPGQRNTIYF
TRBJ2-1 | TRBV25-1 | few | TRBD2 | TGTGCCAGCAGTGGGGAGGGCTACAATGAGCAGTTCTTC | CASSGEGYNEQFF
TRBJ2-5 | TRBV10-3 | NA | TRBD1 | TGTGCCATCAGTGGGGACAGGGTGGAGACCCAGTACTTC | CAISGDRVETQYF
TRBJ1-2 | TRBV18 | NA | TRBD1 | TGTGCCAGCTCTACAGGGGGCAGAGACTATGGCTACACCTTC | CASSTGGRDYGYTF
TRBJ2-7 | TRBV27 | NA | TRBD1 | TGTGCCAGCAGTTTAGACAGGGTATCCTACGAGCAGTACTTC | CASSLDRVSYEQYF
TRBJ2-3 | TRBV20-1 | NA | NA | TGCAGTGCTGGAACGATAGATACGCAGTATTTT | CSAGTIDTQYF
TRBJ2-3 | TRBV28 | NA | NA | TGTGCCAGCAGTCTATCAGGGGGGGAGTATTTT | CASSLSGGEYF
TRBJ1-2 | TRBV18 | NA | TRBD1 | TGTGCCAGCTCAAAGACAGGGTATGCCGATGGCTACACCTTC | CASSKTGYADGYTF
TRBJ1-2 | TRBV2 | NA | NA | TGTGCCAGCGGTAGGGAAAGCTATGGCTACACCTTC | CASGRESYGYTF
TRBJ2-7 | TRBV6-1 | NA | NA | TGTGCCAGCAGTGAACTACAGGTCTACGAGCAGTACTTC | CASSELQVYEQYF
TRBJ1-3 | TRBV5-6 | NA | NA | TGTGCCAGCAGCTTGGTGGGGAGCTCTGGAAACACCATATATTTT | CASSLVGSSGNTIYF
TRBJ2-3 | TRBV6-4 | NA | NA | TGTGCCAGCAGCCCAGACATTACAGATACGCAGTATTTT | CASSPDITDTQYF
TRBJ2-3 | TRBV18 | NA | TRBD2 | TGTGCCAGCTCACCACGGCGACTAGCGGGAGACACAGATACGCAGTATTTT | CASSPRRLAGDTDTQYF
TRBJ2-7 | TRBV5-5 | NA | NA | TGTGCCAGCAGCTTGTCTCAGGGCTATTCTTCCTACGAGCAGTACTTC | CASSLSQGYSSYEQYF
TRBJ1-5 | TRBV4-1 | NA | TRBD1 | TGCGCCAGCAGCCAAAACAGGGGGTATCAGCCCCAGCATTTT | CASSQNRGYQPQHF
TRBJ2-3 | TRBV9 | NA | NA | TGTGCCAGCAGCGTAGTTGCAAGTCCGAGGGCAGATACGCAGTATTTT | CASSVVASPRADTQYF
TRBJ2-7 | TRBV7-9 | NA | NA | TGTGCCAGCAGCTTAGAGGGTGCGAGGCGGAGCTCCTACGAGCAGTACTTC | CASSLEGARRSSYEQYF
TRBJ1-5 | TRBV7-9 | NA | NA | TGTGCCAGCAGCTTAGGTGATCAGCCCCAGCATTTT | CASSLGDQPQHF
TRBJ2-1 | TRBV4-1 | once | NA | TGCGCCAGCAGCCAACCCAGGGGCGGACCGCACTACAATGAGCAGTTCTTC | CASSQPRGGPHYNEQFF
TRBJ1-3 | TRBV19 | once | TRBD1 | TGTGCCAGTAGTCTCCTTCCCCGGGACAGATCCTCCTCTGGAAACACCATATATTTT | CASSLLPRDRSSSGNTIYF